These 6 T cell receptor beta chains were sequenced from one sample in a study of blood T cells in healthy people across ages. The authors ran a second PCR of about 6 to 11 cycles using a sample-barcoded 5' primer and a J-beta primer mix. TCRdb used MiXCR to reprocess the 5' RACE reads, holding one entry per CDR3 protein. Of some 1.7 million distinct CDR3 sequences in the sample, under 30% were seen once. The sample taken for sequencing was blood. The source of these receptors is a woman in her twenties or thirties in good health.

The rearrangement links TRBV6-5 to TRBJ2-7; 9 nucleotides line up with TRBD1. The ends lost 6 bases at V and 6 bases at J; junction bases unmatched: 15. The CDR3 totals 16 residues. The germline gives CDR1 MNHEY, CDR2 SVGAGI. The CDR3 reads CASRLTPGQGWSEQYF. The CDR3 region has the DNA TGTGCCAGCAGACTAACACCGGGACAGGGATGGTCCGAGCAGTACTTC.

This chain uses TRBV7-2 with TRBJ1-1; TRBD1 might be the D (5 bases). V was cut by 3 bases and J by 0 bases, with 14 bases left in between. The CDR3 loop spans 16 amino acids. Germline lookup yields CDR1 SGHTA and CDR2 FQGNSA. The CDR3 spells CASSFIGTRVNTEAFF. The CDR3 nucleotides read TGTGCCAGCAGCTTCATAGGGACCAGAGTGAACACTGAAGCTTTCTTT.

This clonotype was observed many times. The chain employs TRBV29-1 and TRBJ2-1, with TRBD2 identical over 9 bases. Germline CDR1 is SQVTM and CDR2 is ANQGSEA. The V gene end was trimmed by 4 bases and the J gene end by 6 bases; junction bases not matched to a gene: 7. The CDR3 consists of 14 residues. The chain's CDR3 is CSVVSGSIVNEQFF. CDR3 bases: TGCAGCGTTGTTAGCGGGAGTATTGTCAATGAGCAGTTCTTC.

This clonotype was counted many times. The chain is built from TRBV29-1 and TRBJ2-5, with D tentatively TRBD2 (5 bases). Trimming took off 0 bases at V and 4 bases at J, with 12 bases between the two ends. Looked up from germline, CDR1 is SQVTM and CDR2 is ANQGSEA. CDR3 length equals 14 residues. The DNA for the CDR3 is TGCAGCGTTGAAGAAAAGGATCGGGGAGAGACCCAGTACTTC. Protein: CSVEEKDRGETQYF.

The genes are TRBV18 and TRBJ2-1, with D tentatively TRBD1 (5 bases). The germline gives CDR1 KGHSH, CDR2 LQKENI. CDR3 length equals 15 residues. Trimming stripped 5 bases from V and 9 bases from J, with 20 bases between. The CDR3 DNA reads TGTGCCAGCTCAGTTCTTCAGGGAAGGATGGGTGAGCAGTTCTTC. This translates into CASSVLQGRMGEQFF.

Comments on this clonotype: An end of the junction does not agree with germline; a read error may underlie this. This chain uses TRBV4-1 with TRBJ2-3, with D maybe TRBD2 (6 bases). The CDR3 covers 18 residues. Germline V gene data show CDR1 as MGHRA and CDR2 as YSYEKL. CDR3 in DNA: TGCGCCAGCAGCCCACCCTTTGGACTACTGGTTAGCACAGGTACGCAGTATTTT. Protein sequence: CASSPPFGLLVSTGTQYF.